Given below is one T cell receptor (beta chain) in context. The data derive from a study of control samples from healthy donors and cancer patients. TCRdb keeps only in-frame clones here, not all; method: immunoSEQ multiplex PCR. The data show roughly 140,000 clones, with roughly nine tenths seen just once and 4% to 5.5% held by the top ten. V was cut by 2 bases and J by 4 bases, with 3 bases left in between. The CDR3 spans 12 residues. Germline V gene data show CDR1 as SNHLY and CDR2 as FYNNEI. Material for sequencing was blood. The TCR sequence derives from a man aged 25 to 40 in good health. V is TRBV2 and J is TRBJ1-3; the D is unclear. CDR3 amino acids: CASSEIGNTIYF. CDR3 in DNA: TGTGCCAGCAGTGAAATAGGAAACACCATATATTTT.